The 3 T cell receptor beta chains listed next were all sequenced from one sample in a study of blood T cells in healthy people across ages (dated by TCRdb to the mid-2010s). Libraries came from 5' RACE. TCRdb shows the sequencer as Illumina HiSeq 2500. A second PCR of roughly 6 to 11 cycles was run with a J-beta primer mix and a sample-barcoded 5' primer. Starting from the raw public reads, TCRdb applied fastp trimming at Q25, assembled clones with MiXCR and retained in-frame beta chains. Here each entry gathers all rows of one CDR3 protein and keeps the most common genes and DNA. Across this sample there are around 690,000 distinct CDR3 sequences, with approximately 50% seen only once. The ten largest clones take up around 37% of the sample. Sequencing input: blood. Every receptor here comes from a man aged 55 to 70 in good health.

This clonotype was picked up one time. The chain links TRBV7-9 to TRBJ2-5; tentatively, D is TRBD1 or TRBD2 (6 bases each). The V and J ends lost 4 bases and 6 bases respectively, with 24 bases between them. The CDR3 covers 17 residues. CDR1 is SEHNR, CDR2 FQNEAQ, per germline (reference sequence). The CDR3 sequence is CASSSTSRGDSQQTQYF. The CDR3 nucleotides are TGTGCCAGCAGCTCCACTAGCAGGGGCGACTCTCAGCAGACCCAGTACTTC.

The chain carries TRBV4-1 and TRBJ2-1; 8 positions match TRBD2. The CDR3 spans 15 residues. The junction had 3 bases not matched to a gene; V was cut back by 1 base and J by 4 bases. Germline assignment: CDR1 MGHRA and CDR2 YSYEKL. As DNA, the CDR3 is TGCGCCAGCAGCCAAGGGCGGGGGGAATACAATGAGCAGTTCTTC. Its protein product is CASSQGRGEYNEQFF.

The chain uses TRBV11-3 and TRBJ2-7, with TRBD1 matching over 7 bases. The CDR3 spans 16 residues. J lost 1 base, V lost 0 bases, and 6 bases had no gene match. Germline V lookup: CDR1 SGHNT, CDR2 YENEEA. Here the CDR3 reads CASSLDGTDPSYEQYF. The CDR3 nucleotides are TGTGCCAGCAGCTTAGATGGGACAGACCCTTCCTACGAGCAGTACTTC.